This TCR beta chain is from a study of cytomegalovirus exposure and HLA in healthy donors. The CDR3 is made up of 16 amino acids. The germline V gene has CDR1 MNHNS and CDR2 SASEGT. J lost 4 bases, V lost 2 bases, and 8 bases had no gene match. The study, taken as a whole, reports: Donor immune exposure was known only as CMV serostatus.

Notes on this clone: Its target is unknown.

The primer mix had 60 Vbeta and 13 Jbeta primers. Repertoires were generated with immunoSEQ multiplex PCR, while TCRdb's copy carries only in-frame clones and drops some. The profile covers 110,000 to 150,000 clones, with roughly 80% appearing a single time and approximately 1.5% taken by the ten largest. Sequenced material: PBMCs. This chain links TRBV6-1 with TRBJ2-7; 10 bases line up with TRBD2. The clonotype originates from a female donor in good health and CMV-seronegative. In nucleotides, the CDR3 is TGTGCCAGCAGTGAACTACTAGCGGGAACCAAATACGAGCAGTACTTC. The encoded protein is CASSELLAGTKYEQYF.